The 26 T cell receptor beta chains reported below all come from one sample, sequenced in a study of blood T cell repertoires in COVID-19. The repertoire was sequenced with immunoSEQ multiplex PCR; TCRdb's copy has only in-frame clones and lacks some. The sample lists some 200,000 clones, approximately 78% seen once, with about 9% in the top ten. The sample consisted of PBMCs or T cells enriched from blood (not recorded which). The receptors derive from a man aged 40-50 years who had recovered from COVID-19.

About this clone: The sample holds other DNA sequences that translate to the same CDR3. For the CDR3, the DNA is TGCGCCAGCAGTCGGGACTCCTCCTACAATGAGCAGTTCTTC. Residues: CASSRDSSYNEQFF. The chain carries TRBV5-1 and TRBJ2-1; D might be TRBD2 (6 bases). The CDR3 totals 14 residues. Trimming took 5 bases from V and 0 from J, leaving 9 bases between them. CDR1 and CDR2 from the germline V gene are SGHRS and YFSETQ. Complete variable domain (other parts from reference TRBV5-1 and TRBJ2-1): KAGVTQTPRYLIKTRGQQVTLSCSPISGHRSVSWYQQTPGQGLQFLFEYFSETQRNKGNFPGRFSGRQFSNSRSEMNVSTLELGDSALYLCASSRDSSYNEQFFGPGTRLTVL.

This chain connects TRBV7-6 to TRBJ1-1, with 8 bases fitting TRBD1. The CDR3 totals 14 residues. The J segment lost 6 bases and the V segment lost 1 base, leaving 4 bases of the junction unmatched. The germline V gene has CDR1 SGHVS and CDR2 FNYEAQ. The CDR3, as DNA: TGTGCCAGCAGCTTAGGACAGGGGTTCTCTGAAGCTTTCTTT. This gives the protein CASSLGQGFSEAFF.

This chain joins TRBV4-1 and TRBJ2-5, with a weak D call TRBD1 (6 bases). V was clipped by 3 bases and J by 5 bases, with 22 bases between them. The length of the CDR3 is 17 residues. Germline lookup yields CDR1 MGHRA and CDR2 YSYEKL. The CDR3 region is CASSQSGGGWVGETQYF. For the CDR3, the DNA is TGCGCCAGCAGCCAGTCGGGTGGGGGCTGGGTAGGGGAGACCCAGTACTTC.

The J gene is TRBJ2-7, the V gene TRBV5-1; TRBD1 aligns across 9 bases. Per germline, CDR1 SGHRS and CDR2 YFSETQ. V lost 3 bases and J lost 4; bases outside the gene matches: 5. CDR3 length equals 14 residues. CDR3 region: CASSSTGGKYEQYF. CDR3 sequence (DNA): TGCGCCAGCAGCTCGACAGGGGGAAAATACGAGCAGTACTTC.

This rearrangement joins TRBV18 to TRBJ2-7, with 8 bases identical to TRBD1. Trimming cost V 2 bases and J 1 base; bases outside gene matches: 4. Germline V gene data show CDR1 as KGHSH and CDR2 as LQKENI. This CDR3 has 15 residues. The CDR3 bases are TGTGCCAGCTCACCAGCGGACAGGGCATCCTACGAGCAGTACTTC. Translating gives CASSPADRASYEQYF.

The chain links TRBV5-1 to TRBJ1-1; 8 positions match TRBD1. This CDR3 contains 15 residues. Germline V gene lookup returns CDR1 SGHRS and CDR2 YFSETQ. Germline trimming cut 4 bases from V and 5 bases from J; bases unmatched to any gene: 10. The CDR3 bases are TGCGCCAGCAGCACCCAGACAGGGGTGTTTACTGAAGCTTTCTTT. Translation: CASSTQTGVFTEAFF.

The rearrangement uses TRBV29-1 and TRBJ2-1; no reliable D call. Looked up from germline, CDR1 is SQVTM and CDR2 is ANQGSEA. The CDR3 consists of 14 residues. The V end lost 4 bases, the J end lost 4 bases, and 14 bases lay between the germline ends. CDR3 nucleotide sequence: TGCAGCGTTGTTGTTCGGTTGTTATACAATGAGCAGTTCTTC. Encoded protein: CSVVVRLLYNEQFF.

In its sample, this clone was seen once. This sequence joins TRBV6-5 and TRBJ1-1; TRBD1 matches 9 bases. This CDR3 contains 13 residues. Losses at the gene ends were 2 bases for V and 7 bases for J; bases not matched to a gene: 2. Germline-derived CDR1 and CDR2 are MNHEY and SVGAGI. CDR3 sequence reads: CASSYDRGSEAFF. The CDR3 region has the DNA TGTGCCAGCAGTTACGACAGGGGGAGTGAAGCTTTCTTT.

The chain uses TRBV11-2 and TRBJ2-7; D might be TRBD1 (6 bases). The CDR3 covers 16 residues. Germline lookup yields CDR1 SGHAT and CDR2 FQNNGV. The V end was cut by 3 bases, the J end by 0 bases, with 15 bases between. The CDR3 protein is CASSLTGQPTSYEQYF. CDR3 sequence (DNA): TGTGCCAGCAGCTTGACTGGACAGCCTACCTCCTACGAGCAGTACTTC.

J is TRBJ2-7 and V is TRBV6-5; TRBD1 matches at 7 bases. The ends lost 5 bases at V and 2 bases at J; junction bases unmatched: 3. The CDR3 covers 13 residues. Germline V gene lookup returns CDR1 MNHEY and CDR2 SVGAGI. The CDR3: CASSTGAPYEQYF. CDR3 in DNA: TGTGCCAGCAGTACAGGGGCCCCCTACGAGCAGTACTTC.

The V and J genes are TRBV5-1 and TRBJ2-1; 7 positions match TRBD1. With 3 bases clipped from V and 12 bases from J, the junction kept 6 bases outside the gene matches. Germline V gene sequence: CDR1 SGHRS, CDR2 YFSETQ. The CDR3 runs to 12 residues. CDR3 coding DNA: TGCGCCAGCAGCTCTCTAAGACAGGGGCAGTTCTTC. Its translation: CASSSLRQGQFF.

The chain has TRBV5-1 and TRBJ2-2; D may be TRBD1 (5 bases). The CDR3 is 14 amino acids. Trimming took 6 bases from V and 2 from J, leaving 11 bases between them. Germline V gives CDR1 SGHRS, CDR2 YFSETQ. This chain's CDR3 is CASTDSPNTGELFF. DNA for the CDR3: TGCGCCAGCACCGACAGCCCTAACACCGGGGAGCTGTTTTTT. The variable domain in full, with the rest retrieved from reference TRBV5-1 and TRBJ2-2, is KAGVTQTPRYLIKTRGQQVTLSCSPISGHRSVSWYQQTPGQGLQFLFEYFSETQRNKGNFPGRFSGRQFSNSRSEMNVSTLELGDSALYLCASTDSPNTGELFFGEGSRLTVL.

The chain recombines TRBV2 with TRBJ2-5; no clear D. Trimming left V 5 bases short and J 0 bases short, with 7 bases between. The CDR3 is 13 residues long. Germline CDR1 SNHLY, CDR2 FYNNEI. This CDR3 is CASSPRDQETQYF. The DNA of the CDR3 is TGTGCCAGCAGTCCTCGGGACCAAGAGACCCAGTACTTC.

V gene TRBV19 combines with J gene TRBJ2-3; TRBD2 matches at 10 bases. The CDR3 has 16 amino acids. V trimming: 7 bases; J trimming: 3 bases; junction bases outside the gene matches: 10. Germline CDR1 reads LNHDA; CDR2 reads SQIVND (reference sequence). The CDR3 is CASKKRGGGSTDTQYF. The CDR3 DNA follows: TGTGCCAGTAAAAAGCGGGGGGGCGGTAGTACAGATACGCAGTATTTT.

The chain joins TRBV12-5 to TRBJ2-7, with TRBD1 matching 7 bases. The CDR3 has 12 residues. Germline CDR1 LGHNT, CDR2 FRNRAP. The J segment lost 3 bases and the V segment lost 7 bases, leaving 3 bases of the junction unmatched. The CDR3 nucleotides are TGTGCTAGTGCCGGGGACAGCTACGAGCAGTACTTC. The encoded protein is CASAGDSYEQYF.

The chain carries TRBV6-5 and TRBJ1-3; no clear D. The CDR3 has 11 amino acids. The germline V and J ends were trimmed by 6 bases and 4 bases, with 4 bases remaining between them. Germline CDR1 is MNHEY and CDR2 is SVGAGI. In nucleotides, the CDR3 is TGTGCCAGCAGAGCCGGAAACACCATATATTTT. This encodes CASRAGNTIYF.

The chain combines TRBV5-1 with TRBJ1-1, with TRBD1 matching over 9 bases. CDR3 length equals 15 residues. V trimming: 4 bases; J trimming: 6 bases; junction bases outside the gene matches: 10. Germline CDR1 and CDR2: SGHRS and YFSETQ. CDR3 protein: CASSHDPTGGAEAFF. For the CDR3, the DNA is TGCGCCAGCAGCCACGACCCGACAGGGGGGGCTGAAGCTTTCTTT.

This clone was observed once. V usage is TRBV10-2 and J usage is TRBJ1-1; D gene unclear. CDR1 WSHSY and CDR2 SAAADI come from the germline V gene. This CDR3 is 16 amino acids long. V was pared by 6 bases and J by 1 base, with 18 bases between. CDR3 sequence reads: CASSHLRRGGNTEAFF. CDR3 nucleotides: TGCGCCAGCAGCCACTTGCGTCGGGGTGGGAACACTGAAGCTTTCTTT.

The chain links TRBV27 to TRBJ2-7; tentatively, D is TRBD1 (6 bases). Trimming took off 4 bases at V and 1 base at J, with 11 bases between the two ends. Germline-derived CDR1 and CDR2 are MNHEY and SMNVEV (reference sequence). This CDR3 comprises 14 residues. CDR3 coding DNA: TGTGCCAGCAGTTCACAGGGTGGGTCCTACGAGCAGTACTTC. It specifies CASSSQGGSYEQYF.

DNA for the CDR3: TGTGCCAGCAGCTCGACTAGCGGGACCCAGGAGACCCAGTACTTC. As protein: CASSSTSGTQETQYF. V is TRBV7-2 and J is TRBJ2-5; 11 nucleotides agree with TRBD2. The V gene end was trimmed by 4 bases and the J gene end by 5 bases; junction bases not matched to a gene: 6. Per germline, CDR1 SGHTA and CDR2 FQGNSA. This CDR3 has 15 amino acids.

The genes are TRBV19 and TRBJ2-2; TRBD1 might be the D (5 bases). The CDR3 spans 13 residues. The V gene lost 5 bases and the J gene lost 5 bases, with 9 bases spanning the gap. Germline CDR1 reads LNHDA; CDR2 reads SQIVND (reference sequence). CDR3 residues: CASSLRGTGELFF. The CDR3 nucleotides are TGTGCCAGTAGTCTTAGGGGTACCGGGGAGCTGTTTTTT.

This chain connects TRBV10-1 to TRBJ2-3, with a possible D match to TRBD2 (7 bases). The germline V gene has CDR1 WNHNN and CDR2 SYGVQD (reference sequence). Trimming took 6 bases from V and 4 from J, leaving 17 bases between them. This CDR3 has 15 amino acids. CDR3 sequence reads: CASSPDLGGADTQYF. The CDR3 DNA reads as TGCGCCAGCAGCCCCGACCTAGGGGGGGCAGATACGCAGTATTTT.

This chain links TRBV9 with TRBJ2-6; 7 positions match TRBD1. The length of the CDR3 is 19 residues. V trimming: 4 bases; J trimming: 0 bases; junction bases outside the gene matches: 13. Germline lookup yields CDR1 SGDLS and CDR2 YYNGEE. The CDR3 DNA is TGTGCCAGCAGCTCGAGGGTGACAGGGAGTATCTCTGGGGCCAACGTCCTGACTTTC. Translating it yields CASSSRVTGSISGANVLTF.

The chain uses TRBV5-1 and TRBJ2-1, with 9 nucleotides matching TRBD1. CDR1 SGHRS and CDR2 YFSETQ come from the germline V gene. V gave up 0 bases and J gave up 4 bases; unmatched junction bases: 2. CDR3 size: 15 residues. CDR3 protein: CASSLEGTGYNEQFF. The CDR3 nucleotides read TGCGCCAGCAGCTTGGAGGGGACAGGGTACAATGAGCAGTTCTTC. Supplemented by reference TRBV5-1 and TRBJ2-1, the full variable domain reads KAGVTQTPRYLIKTRGQQVTLSCSPISGHRSVSWYQQTPGQGLQFLFEYFSETQRNKGNFPGRFSGRQFSNSRSEMNVSTLELGDSALYLCASSLEGTGYNEQFFGPGTRLTVL.

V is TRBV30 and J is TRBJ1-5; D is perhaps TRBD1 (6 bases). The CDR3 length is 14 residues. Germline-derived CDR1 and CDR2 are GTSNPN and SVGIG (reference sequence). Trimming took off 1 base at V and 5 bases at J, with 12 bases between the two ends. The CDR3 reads CAWSDLGGYQPQHF. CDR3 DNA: TGTGCCTGGAGTGACCTAGGGGGATATCAGCCCCAGCATTTT.

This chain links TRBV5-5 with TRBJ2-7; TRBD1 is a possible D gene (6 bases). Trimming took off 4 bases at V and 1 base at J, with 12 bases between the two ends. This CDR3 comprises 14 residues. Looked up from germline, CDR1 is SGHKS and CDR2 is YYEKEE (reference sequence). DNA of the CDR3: TGTGCCAGCAGCCAAGAGACAGGTTCCTACGAGCAGTACTTC. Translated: CASSQETGSYEQYF.